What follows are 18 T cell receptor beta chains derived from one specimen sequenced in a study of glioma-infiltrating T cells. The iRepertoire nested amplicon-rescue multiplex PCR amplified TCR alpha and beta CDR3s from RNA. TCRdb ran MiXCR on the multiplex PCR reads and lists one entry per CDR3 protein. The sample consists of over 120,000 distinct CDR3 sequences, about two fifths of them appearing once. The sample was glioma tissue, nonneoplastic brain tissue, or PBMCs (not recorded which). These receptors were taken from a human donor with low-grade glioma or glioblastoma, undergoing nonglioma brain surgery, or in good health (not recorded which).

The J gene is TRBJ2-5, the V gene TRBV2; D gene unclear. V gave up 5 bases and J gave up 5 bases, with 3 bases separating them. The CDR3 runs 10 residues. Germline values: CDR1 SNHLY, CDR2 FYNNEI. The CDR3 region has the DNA TGTGCCAGCAGTCTCGAGACCCAGTACTTC. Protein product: CASSLETQYF.

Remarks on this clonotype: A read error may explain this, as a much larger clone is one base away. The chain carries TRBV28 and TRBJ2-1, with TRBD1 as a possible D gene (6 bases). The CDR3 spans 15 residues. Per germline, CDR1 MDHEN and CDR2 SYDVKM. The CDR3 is CVSSLGQSSYNEQFF. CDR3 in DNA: TGTGTCAGCAGTCTTGGACAGAGCTCCTACAATGAGCAGTTCTTC.

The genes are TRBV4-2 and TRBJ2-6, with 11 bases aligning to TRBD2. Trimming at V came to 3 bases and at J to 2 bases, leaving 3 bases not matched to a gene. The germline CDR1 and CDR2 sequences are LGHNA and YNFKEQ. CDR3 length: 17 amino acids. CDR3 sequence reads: CASSQGTSGTGANVLTF. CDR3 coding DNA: TGTGCCAGCAGCCAGGGGACTAGCGGAACTGGGGCCAACGTCCTGACTTTC.

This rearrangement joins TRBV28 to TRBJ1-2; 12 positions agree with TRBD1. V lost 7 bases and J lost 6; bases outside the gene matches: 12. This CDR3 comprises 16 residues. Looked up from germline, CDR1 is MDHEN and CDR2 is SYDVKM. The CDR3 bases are TGTGCCAGCATTCTACGGGACAGGGGGCTTGGAGATGGCTACACCTTC. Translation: CASILRDRGLGDGYTF.

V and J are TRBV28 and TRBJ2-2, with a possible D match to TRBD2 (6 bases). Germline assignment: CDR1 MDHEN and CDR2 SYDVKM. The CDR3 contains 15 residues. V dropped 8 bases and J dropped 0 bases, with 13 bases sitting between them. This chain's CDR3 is CASLRDSANTGELFF. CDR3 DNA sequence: TGTGCCAGCTTACGGGACTCCGCGAACACCGGGGAGCTGTTTTTT. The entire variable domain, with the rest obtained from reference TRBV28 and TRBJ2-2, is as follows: DVKVTQSSRYLVKRTGEKVFLECVQDMDHENMFWYRQDPGLGLRLIYFSYDVKMKEKGDIPEGYSVSREKKERFSLILESASTNQTSMYLCASLRDSANTGELFFGEGSRLTVL.

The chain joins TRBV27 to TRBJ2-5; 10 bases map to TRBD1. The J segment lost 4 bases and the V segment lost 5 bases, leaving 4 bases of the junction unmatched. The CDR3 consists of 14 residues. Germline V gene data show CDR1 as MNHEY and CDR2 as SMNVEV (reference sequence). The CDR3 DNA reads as TGTGCCAGCAGTCGGGGACAGGGGCGAGAGACCCAGTACTTC. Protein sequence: CASSRGQGRETQYF.

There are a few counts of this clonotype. Written as DNA, the CDR3 is TGTGCCAGCAGTCCGGGCAGGAATAGCAATCAGCCCCAGCATTTT. Its translation is CASSPGRNSNQPQHF. The chain couples TRBV6-1 to TRBJ1-5; D gene uncertain. The CDR3 consists of 15 residues. Trimming stripped 5 bases from V and 0 bases from J, with 11 bases between. Germline V lookup: CDR1 MNHNS, CDR2 SASEGT.

The DNA for the CDR3 is TGTGCCAGCAGCTTAGCGTTAGGCGATACGCAGTATTTT. Protein product: CASSLALGDTQYF. The V call is TRBV7-2, the J call TRBJ2-3; no definite D call. The CDR3 extends over 13 amino acids. V lost 0 bases to trimming and J lost 6 bases, with 7 bases between them. Germline V gene data show CDR1 as SGHTA and CDR2 as FQGNSA. Full variable domain (remainder filled in from reference TRBV7-2 and TRBJ2-3): GAGVSQSPSNKVTEKGKDVELRCDPISGHTALYWYRQSLGQGLEFLIYFQGNSAPDKSGLPSDRFSAERTGGSVSTLTIQRTQQEDSAVYLCASSLALGDTQYFGPGTRLTVL.

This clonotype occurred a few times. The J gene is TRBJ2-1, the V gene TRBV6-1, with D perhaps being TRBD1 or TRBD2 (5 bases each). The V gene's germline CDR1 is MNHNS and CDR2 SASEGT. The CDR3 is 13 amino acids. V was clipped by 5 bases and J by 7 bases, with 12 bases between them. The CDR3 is CASSWLEGNEQFF. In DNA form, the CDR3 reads TGTGCCAGCAGTTGGTTAGAGGGGAATGAGCAGTTCTTC.

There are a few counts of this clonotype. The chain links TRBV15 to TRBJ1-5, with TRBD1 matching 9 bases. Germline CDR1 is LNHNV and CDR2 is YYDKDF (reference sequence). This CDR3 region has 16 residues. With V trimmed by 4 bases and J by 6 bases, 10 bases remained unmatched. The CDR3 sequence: CATSTRNRGRGQPQHF. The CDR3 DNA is TGTGCCACCAGCACTCGCAACAGGGGGCGCGGTCAGCCCCAGCATTTT.

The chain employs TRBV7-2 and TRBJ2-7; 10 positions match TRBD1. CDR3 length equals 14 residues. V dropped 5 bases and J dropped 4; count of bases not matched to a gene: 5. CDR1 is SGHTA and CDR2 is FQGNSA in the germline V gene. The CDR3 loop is CASSPDRGPYEQYF. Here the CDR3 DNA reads TGTGCCAGCAGCCCTGACAGGGGGCCTTACGAGCAGTACTTC.

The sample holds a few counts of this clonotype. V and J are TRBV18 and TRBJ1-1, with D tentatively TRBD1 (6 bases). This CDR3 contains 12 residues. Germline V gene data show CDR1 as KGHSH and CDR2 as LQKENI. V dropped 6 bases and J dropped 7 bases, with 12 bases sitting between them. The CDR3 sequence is CASSTGFIEAFF. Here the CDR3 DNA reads TGTGCCAGCTCCACAGGGTTCATTGAAGCTTTCTTT.

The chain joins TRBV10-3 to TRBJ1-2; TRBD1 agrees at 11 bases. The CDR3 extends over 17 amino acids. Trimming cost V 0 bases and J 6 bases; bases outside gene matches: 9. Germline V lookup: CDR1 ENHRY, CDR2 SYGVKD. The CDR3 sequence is CAISESGSRDRGNGYTF. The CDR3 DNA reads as TGTGCCATCAGTGAGTCGGGTTCTCGGGACAGGGGGAATGGCTACACCTTC.

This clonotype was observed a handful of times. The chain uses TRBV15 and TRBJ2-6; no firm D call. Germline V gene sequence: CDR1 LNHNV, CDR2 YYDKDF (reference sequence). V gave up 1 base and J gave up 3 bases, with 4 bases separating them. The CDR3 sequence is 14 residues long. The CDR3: CATSRVRGANVLTF. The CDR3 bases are TGTGCCACCAGCAGAGTTCGTGGGGCCAACGTCCTGACTTTC.

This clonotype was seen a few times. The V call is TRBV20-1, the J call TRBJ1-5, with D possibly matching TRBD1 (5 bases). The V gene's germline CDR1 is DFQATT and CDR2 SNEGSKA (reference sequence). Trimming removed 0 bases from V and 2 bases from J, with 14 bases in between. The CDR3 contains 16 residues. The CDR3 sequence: CSARDEEGLGNQPQHF. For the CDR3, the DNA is TGCAGTGCTAGAGATGAGGAGGGGCTCGGCAATCAGCCCCAGCATTTT.

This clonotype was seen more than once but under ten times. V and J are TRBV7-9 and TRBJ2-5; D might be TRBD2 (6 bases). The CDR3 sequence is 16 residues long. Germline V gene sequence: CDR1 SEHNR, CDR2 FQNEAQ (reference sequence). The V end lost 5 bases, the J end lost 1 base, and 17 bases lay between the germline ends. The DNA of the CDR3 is TGTGCCAGCAGCCCAGGACTAACCACCTCCCAAGAGACCCAGTACTTC. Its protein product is CASSPGLTTSQETQYF.

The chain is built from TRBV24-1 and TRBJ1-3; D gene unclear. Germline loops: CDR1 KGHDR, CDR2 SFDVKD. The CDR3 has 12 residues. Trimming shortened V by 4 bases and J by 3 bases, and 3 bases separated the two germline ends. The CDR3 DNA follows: TGTGCCACCAGTGAGGGTGGAAACACCATATATTTT. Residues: CATSEGGNTIYF.

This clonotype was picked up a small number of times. The CDR3 sequence is CSARDRGRSYEQYF. DNA of the CDR3: TGCAGTGCTAGAGATAGAGGGCGCTCCTACGAGCAGTACTTC. The V gene is TRBV20-1, the J gene TRBJ2-7, with TRBD2 as a possible D gene (5 bases). The CDR3 has 14 amino acids. Trimming took 0 bases from V and 0 from J, leaving 9 bases between them. Per germline, CDR1 DFQATT and CDR2 SNEGSKA (reference sequence).